A selection of T cell receptor beta chains follows, all from one sample in a study of shared clonotypes between healthy human individuals. TCRdb keeps only in-frame clones here, not all; method: immunoSEQ multiplex PCR. The sample has about 470,000 clones; 70% to 80% are singletons. Sequencing was performed on PBMCs. The receptors were gathered from a woman between 40 and 50 years old in good health. Some clones in this sample may be carry-over from other donors' samples. CDR3s include the opening cysteine and the closing phenylalanine or tryptophan. The order of the fields is clone size, CDR3 length, V gene, D gene, J gene, CDR3 protein, CDR3 DNA. D genes are given only for firm matches. Size is omitted from some rows. Given values are once, few, many or a class for expanded clones.

.,14,TRBV4-2,TRBD1,TRBJ2-3,CASSLGTGTDTQYF,TGTGCCAGCAGCCTGGGGACAGGGACAGATACGCAGTATTTT
.,15,TRBV2,.,TRBJ2-3,CASSDGGKISDTQYF,TGTGCCAGCAGTGACGGGGGAAAGATCTCAGATACGCAGTATTTT
few,17,TRBV18,TRBD2,TRBJ2-1,CASSPLGTSGTYNEQFF,TGTGCCAGCTCACCACTCGGGACTAGCGGCACCTACAATGAGCAGTTCTTC
.,16,TRBV28,.,TRBJ1-3,CASSLIVGVGGNTIYF,TGTGCCAGCAGTTTAATTGTGGGGGTTGGAGGAAACACCATATATTTT
.,15,TRBV11-2,.,TRBJ2-1,CASSLGREELNEQFF,TGTGCCAGCAGCTTAGGGCGGGAAGAGCTCAATGAGCAGTTCTTC
few,11,TRBV7-2,.,TRBJ1-1,CASRHNTEAFF,TGTGCCAGCAGACATAACACTGAAGCTTTCTTT
.,14,TRBV5-4,.,TRBJ2-3,CASSRDSSTDTQYF,TGTGCCAGCAGCCGGGACTCCAGCACAGATACGCAGTATTTT
.,17,TRBV19,TRBD1,TRBJ2-1,CASRLSPGQGSYNEQFF,TGTGCCAGTAGGCTATCCCCCGGACAGGGATCCTACAATGAGCAGTTCTTC
.,15,TRBV10-2,.,TRBJ1-1,CASSEWEGVNTEAFF,TGCGCCAGCAGTGAGTGGGAGGGCGTGAACACTGAAGCTTTCTTT
few,13,TRBV30,TRBD2,TRBJ2-1,CAWSVTSGRVLFF,TGTGCCTGGAGTGTGACTAGCGGGAGGGTTTTATTCTTC
.,15,TRBV29-1,.,TRBJ1-3,CSVWAVSNSGNTIYF,TGCAGCGTTTGGGCTGTCAGCAACTCTGGAAACACCATATATTTT
.,18,TRBV7-9,TRBD2,TRBJ2-1,CASSLTPGGGYEANEQFF,TGTGCCAGCAGCTTAACCCCTGGGGGAGGGTACGAGGCCAATGAGCAGTTCTTC
.,14,TRBV19,TRBD2,TRBJ2-7,CASSIGSGILEQYF,TGTGCCAGTAGTATAGGTAGCGGGATTCTCGAGCAGTACTTC
.,15,TRBV16,TRBD1,TRBJ1-1,CASSQSGQGWTEAFF,TGTGCCAGCAGCCAATCCGGACAGGGGTGGACTGAAGCTTTCTTT
.,15,TRBV11-2,.,TRBJ1-2,CASRDVRTRGYGYTF,TGTGCCAGCAGGGACGTCCGGACGAGAGGTTATGGCTACACCTTC
.,14,TRBV11-2,.,TRBJ1-4,CASSSRLGSEKLFF,TGTGCCAGCAGCAGTAGGTTAGGCTCAGAAAAACTGTTTTTT
many,15,TRBV27,TRBD1,TRBJ2-7,CASSPRGITGYEQYF,TGTGCCAGCAGTCCCAGGGGGATCACGGGCTACGAGCAGTACTTC
.,14,TRBV2,.,TRBJ2-4,CASNGGRAKNIQYF,TGTGCCAGTAACGGGGGCCGGGCCAAAAACATTCAGTACTTC
once,13,TRBV10-1,.,TRBJ2-2,CASSASWAGELFF,TGCGCCAGCAGTGCTTCTTGGGCCGGGGAGCTGTTTTTT
many,13,TRBV7-9,.,TRBJ1-1,CASIRQPHTEAFF,TGTGCCAGCATCCGACAGCCTCACACTGAAGCTTTCTTT
.,14,TRBV9,.,TRBJ2-5,CASSGRQTQETQYF,TGTGCCAGCAGCGGAAGACAAACCCAAGAGACCCAGTACTTC
.,15,TRBV7-2,.,TRBJ2-5,CASSLFAGPQETQYF,TGTGCCAGCAGCTTATTTGCAGGGCCGCAAGAGACCCAGTACTTC
.,16,TRBV7-6,.,TRBJ2-7,CASSSTPSLAADEQYF,TGTGCCAGCAGCTCCACCCCCTCGTTGGCAGCGGACGAGCAGTACTTC
.,12,TRBV7-9,.,TRBJ2-5,CASSLSLETQYF,TGTGCCAGCAGCCTCAGTTTAGAGACCCAGTACTTC
.,13,TRBV30,.,TRBJ2-2,CAWSSENTGELFF,TGTGCCTGGAGTAGCGAGAACACCGGGGAGCTGTTTTTT